This T cell receptor beta chain emerged from a study of shared clonotypes between healthy human individuals. Using immunoSEQ multiplex PCR, the repertoire was profiled, and TCRdb retains in-frame clones only, with some absent. The repertoire consists of 450,000 to 500,000 clones, with 81% occurring once and the leading ten covering more than 9.5%. CDR3 length equals 13 residues. Germline V gene sequence: CDR1 SGHTA, CDR2 FQGTGA. Trimming stripped 4 bases from V and 2 bases from J, with 8 bases between. Nashville, Tennessee was home to all donors, who were Caucasian adults. Genomic DNA from unsorted samples was obtained from 80 million to 100 million PBMCs (per sample).

Sequencing was performed on PBMCs. The clonotype was recovered from a middle-aged woman in good health. Some clones in this sample may be carry-over from other donors' samples. The chain couples TRBV7-3 to TRBJ2-5; no clear D. The CDR3 spells CASSYIIQETQYF. The CDR3 region has the DNA TGTGCCAGCAGCTACATAATTCAAGAGACCCAGTACTTC. The entire variable domain, with the rest obtained from reference TRBV7-3 and TRBJ2-5, is as follows: GAGVSQTPSNKVTEKGKYVELRCDPISGHTALYWYRQSLGQGPEFLIYFQGTGAADDSGLPNDRFFAVRPEGSVSTLKIQRTERGDSAVYLCASSYIIQETQYFGPGTRLLVL.